This entry lists 21 T cell receptor beta chains sequenced from one sample in a study of blood T cell repertoires in COVID-19. Profiled with immunoSEQ multiplex PCR; TCRdb holds only in-frame clones, not every one. The data contain some 330,000 clones, about 89% of them singletons. Input material: PBMCs or T cells enriched from blood (not recorded which). These TCRs come from a man aged 35 to 55 in a cohort exposed to, infected with or recovered from COVID-19 (not recorded which).

The chain has TRBV6-5 and TRBJ2-1; 8 bases are a match to TRBD1. This CDR3 is built from 15 residues. V was clipped by 6 bases and J by 0 bases; unmatched bases: 4. From germline, CDR1 is MNHEY and CDR2 SVGAGI. CDR3 nucleotide sequence: TGTGCCAGCAGAGACACAGGGGGCTCCTACAATGAGCAGTTCTTC. It translates to CASRDTGGSYNEQFF.

The gene calls are TRBV24-1 and TRBJ2-7, with D possibly TRBD1 on 6 matching bases. There are 15 residues in the CDR3. The germline V gene encodes CDR1 KGHDR and CDR2 SFDVKD. Trimming removed 0 bases from V and 5 bases from J, with 13 bases in between. The CDR3 region is CATSDLGTGPNEQYF. For the CDR3, the DNA is TGTGCCACCAGTGATTTGGGTACAGGGCCAAACGAGCAGTACTTC.

This clone was seen just once. The chain combines TRBV6-5 with TRBJ1-6; 11 bases align to TRBD1. With 5 bases clipped from V and 10 bases from J, the junction kept 7 bases outside the gene matches. The CDR3 runs 15 residues. Germline V lookup: CDR1 MNHEY, CDR2 SVGAGI. The DNA of the CDR3 is TGTGCCAGCAGTCTAGGACAGGGGGCAGGATCACCCCTCCACTTT. Translating gives CASSLGQGAGSPLHF.

The V gene is TRBV6-2 or TRBV6-3, the J gene TRBJ1-2; D not resolved. Germline assignment: CDR1 MNHEY and CDR2 SVGEGT. V was clipped by 0 bases and J by 4 bases, with 12 bases between them. The CDR3 is made up of 15 amino acids. The CDR3 coding sequence is TGTGCCAGCAGTTACTCGGGTGAGGAGCCCTATGGCTACACCTTC. Translated, it gives CASSYSGEEPYGYTF.

This chain links TRBV18 with TRBJ2-1; no definite D call. Germline V gene data show CDR1 as KGHSH and CDR2 as LQKENI. Trimming stripped 3 bases from V and 0 bases from J, with 9 bases between. This CDR3 is built from 15 residues. CDR3 nucleotide sequence: TGTGCCAGCTCACCGGCGACAAGCTCCTACAATGAGCAGTTCTTC. It translates to CASSPATSSYNEQFF.

The chain carries TRBV11-3 and TRBJ1-1; D is undetermined. Trimming took 1 base from V and 5 from J, leaving 14 bases between them. This CDR3 has 15 amino acids. In germline, CDR1 is SGHNT, CDR2 YENEEA. CDR3 region: CASSLGGQTGTEAFF. The CDR3 nucleotides are TGTGCCAGCAGCTTAGGAGGCCAGACGGGGACTGAAGCTTTCTTT. Combining the CDR3 with reference TRBV11-3 and TRBJ1-1 gives the whole variable domain EAGVVQSPRYKIIEKKQPVAFWCNPISGHNTLYWYLQNLGQGPELLIRYENEEAVDDSQLPKDRFSAERLKGVDSTLKIQPAELGDSAVYLCASSLGGQTGTEAFFGQGTRLTVV.

The rearrangement uses TRBV19 and TRBJ1-1; 7 bases align to TRBD1. This CDR3 contains 14 residues. Losses at the gene ends were 7 bases for V and 5 bases for J; bases not matched to a gene: 10. The V gene's germline CDR1 is LNHDA and CDR2 SQIVND (reference sequence). This chain's CDR3 is CASTPDRVWTEAFF. In DNA form, the CDR3 reads TGTGCCAGTACCCCCGACAGGGTTTGGACTGAAGCTTTCTTT.

This sequence joins TRBV28 and TRBJ1-4; D is uncertain. CDR1 MDHEN and CDR2 SYDVKM come from the germline V gene. Trimming pared 6 bases from V and 0 bases from J, leaving 17 bases between. CDR3 length equals 17 residues. The CDR3 sequence: CASSLNVRHSTNEKLFF. Written as DNA, the CDR3 is TGTGCCAGCAGCTTAAACGTTAGACACTCAACTAATGAAAAACTGTTTTTT.

This chain connects TRBV2 to TRBJ1-6; 8 bases line up with TRBD1. The CDR3 contains 15 residues. Germline trimming cut 8 bases from V and 5 bases from J; bases unmatched to any gene: 8. Germline V gives CDR1 SNHLY, CDR2 FYNNEI. CDR3 nucleotide sequence: TGTGCCAGCCGGACGCCACAGGGGGATAATTCACCCCTCCACTTT. Its translation: CASRTPQGDNSPLHF.

The rearrangement links TRBV25-1 to TRBJ2-7, with a possible D match to TRBD2 (6 bases). Trimming took off 5 bases at V and 0 bases at J, with 11 bases between the two ends. CDR3 size: 14 residues. The germline V gene encodes CDR1 MGHDK and CDR2 SYGVNS. The CDR3 sequence is CASSPRGSSYEQYF. The DNA of the CDR3 is TGTGCCAGCAGTCCGCGGGGTTCCTCCTACGAGCAGTACTTC.

This clone came up once. The chain couples TRBV20-1 to TRBJ1-5; no firm D call. Between the trimmed V and J ends, which lost 3 bases and 2 bases, there was a span of 11 bases. CDR1 is DFQATT, CDR2 SNEGSKA, per germline (reference sequence). This CDR3 contains 14 residues. CDR3: CSASPPGGNQPQHF. DNA of the CDR3: TGCAGTGCTAGTCCCCCCGGGGGCAATCAGCCCCAGCATTTT.

The chain couples TRBV6-6 to TRBJ2-1; D is possibly TRBD1 (6 bases). The CDR3 has 15 residues. The germline gives CDR1 MNHNY, CDR2 SVGAGI (reference sequence). Trimming left V 6 bases short and J 1 base short, with 13 bases between. CDR3 protein: CASRLDGTSYNEQFF. In DNA form, the CDR3 reads TGTGCCAGCAGACTCGACGGGACATCCTACAATGAGCAGTTCTTC.

V usage is TRBV5-1 and J usage is TRBJ1-1; D gene uncertain. Looked up from germline, CDR1 is SGHRS and CDR2 is YFSETQ. This CDR3 region has 14 residues. Trimming cost V 4 bases and J 2 bases, with 12 bases left between them. The chain's CDR3 is CASSPQTPNTEAFF. The DNA for the CDR3 is TGCGCCAGCAGCCCTCAGACACCTAACACTGAAGCTTTCTTT.

The gene calls are TRBV7-2 and TRBJ2-2; TRBD2 matches at 10 bases. J lost 1 base, V lost 5 bases, and 4 bases had no gene match. The CDR3 runs 16 residues. CDR1 SGHTA and CDR2 FQGNSA come from the germline V gene. CDR3 protein: CASSRRTSGNTGELFF. CDR3 in DNA: TGTGCCAGCAGCCGGCGGACTAGCGGGAACACCGGGGAGCTGTTTTTT.

The J gene is TRBJ2-1, the V gene TRBV3-1 (or the pseudogene TRBV3-2), with TRBD2 as a possible D gene (6 bases). The CDR3 has 13 amino acids. Germline CDR1 LGHDT, CDR2 YNNKEL (reference sequence). Between the trimmed V and J ends, which lost 1 base and 7 bases, there was a span of 8 bases. The CDR3, as DNA: TGTGCCAGCAGCCAAGGGGACTTTAATGAGCAGTTCTTC. Translation gives CASSQGDFNEQFF.

The chain links TRBV4-1 to TRBJ1-4; D is unclear. The length of the CDR3 is 13 residues. V was pared by 6 bases and J by 4 bases, with 9 bases between. Germline-derived CDR1 and CDR2 are MGHRA and YSYEKL. The CDR3 here is CASRRTGNEKLFF. CDR3 DNA sequence: TGCGCCAGCAGACGAACGGGTAATGAAAAACTGTTTTTT.

This clone was seen a single time. The V call is TRBV9, the J call TRBJ1-2; D is ambiguous. CDR3 length: 15 residues. The V and J ends lost 5 bases and 0 bases respectively, with 14 bases between them. The V gene's germline CDR1 is SGDLS and CDR2 YYNGEE. As DNA, the CDR3 is TGTGCCAGCAGTCGCCTGAGAGCCACTAACTATGGCTACACCTTC. Amino acids: CASSRLRATNYGYTF.

This sequence joins TRBV28 and TRBJ2-3; possibly TRBD2 for D (6 bases). The V and J ends lost 2 bases and 3 bases respectively, with 6 bases between them. Germline CDR1 MDHEN, CDR2 SYDVKM. This CDR3 spans 13 amino acids. The CDR3 spells CASSLRGTDTQYF. The DNA of the CDR3 is TGTGCCAGCAGTTTACGGGGGACAGATACGCAGTATTTT. Full variable domain (outside the CDR3, taken from reference TRBV28 and TRBJ2-3): DVKVTQSSRYLVKRTGEKVFLECVQDMDHENMFWYRQDPGLGLRLIYFSYDVKMKEKGDIPEGYSVSREKKERFSLILESASTNQTSMYLCASSLRGTDTQYFGPGTRLTVL.

Remarks on this clone: An end of the junction differs from the germline gene, which may be a read error. This chain links TRBV27 with TRBJ1-3; D is possibly TRBD1 (6 bases). Germline V gives CDR1 MNHEY, CDR2 SMNVEV (reference sequence). The CDR3 has 13 residues. The chain's CDR3 is CATSPGAGNTIYF. The CDR3 DNA is TGTGCCACCAGTCCAGGGGCTGGAAACACCATATATTTT.

The J gene is TRBJ2-7, the V gene TRBV28; 14 bases line up with TRBD2. The CDR3 consists of 15 residues. Trimming took 5 bases from V and 5 from J; bases not matched to a gene: 5. Germline V gene lookup returns CDR1 MDHEN and CDR2 SYDVKM. The CDR3 DNA is TGTGCCAGCAGTCTCGGGACTAGCGGGAGCGACGAGCAGTACTTC. This gives the protein CASSLGTSGSDEQYF.

The chain has TRBV9 and TRBJ2-7, with D possibly TRBD2 on 7 matching bases. The germline V gene has CDR1 SGDLS and CDR2 YYNGEE. V was cut by 0 bases and J by 0 bases, with 19 bases left in between. The CDR3 runs to 18 residues. The DNA for the CDR3 is TGTGCCAGCAGCGTAGAGGGGGGGCTAACTGGGAGCTCCTACGAGCAGTACTTC. Its translation is CASSVEGGLTGSSYEQYF.